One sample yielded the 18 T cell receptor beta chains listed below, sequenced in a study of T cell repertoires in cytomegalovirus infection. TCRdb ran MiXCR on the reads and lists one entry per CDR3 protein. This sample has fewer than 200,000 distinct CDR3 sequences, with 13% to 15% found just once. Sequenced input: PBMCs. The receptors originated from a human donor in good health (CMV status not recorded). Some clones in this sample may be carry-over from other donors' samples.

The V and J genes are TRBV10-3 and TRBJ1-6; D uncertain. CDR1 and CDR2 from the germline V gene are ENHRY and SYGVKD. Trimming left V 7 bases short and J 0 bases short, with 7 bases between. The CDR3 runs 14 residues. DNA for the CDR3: TGTGCCATCAAGGCGTACTCCTATAATTCACCCCTCCACTTT. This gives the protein CAIKAYSYNSPLHF.

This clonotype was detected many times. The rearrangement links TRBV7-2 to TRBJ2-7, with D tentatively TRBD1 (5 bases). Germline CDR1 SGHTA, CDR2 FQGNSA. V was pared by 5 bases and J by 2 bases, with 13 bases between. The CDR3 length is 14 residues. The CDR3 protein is CASSPRTPTYEQYF. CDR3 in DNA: TGTGCCAGCAGCCCGAGGACACCTACCTACGAGCAGTACTTC.

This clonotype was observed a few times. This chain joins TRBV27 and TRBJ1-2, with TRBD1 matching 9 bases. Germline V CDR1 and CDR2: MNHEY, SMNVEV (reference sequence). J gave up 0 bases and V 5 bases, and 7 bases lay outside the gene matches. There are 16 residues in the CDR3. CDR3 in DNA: TGTGCCAGCAGTCACGGGACAGGGACCGCTAACTATGGCTACACCTTC. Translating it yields CASSHGTGTANYGYTF.

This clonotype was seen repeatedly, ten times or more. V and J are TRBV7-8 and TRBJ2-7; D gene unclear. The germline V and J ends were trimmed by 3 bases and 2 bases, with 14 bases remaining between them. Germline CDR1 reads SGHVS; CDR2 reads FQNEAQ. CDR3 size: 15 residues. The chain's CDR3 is CASSFSSWSTYEQYF. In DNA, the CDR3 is TGTGCCAGCAGCTTTTCCAGCTGGTCGACCTACGAGCAGTACTTC.

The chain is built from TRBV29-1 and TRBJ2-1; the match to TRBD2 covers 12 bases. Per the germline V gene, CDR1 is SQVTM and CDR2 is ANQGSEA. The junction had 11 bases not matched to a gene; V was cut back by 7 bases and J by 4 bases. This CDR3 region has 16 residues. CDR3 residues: CSGTSGRSPPYNEQFF. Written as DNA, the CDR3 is TGCAGCGGAACTAGCGGGAGGTCCCCACCTTACAATGAGCAGTTCTTC.

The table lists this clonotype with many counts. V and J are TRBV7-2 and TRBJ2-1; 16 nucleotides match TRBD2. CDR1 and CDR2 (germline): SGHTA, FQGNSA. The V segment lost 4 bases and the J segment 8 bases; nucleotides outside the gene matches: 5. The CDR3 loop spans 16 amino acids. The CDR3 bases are TGTGCCAGCAGCTCGGGACTAGCGGGAGGGCAATATGAGCAGTTCTTC. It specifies CASSSGLAGGQYEQFF.

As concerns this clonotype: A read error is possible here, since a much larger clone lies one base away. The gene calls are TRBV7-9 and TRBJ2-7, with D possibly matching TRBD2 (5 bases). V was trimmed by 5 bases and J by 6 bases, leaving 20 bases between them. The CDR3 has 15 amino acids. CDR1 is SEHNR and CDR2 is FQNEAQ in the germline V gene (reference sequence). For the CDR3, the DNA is TGTGCCAGCAGCCCATCGGCGTCTAGCTTGGGCGAGCAGTACTTC. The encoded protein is CASSPSASSLGEQYF.

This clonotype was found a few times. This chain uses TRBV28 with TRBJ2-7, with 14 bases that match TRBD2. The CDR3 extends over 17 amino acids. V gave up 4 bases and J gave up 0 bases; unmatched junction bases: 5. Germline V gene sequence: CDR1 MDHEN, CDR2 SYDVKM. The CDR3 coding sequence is TGTGCCAGCAGTTCCCCGGGACTAGCGGGAGTCTCCTACGAGCAGTACTTC. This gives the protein CASSSPGLAGVSYEQYF.

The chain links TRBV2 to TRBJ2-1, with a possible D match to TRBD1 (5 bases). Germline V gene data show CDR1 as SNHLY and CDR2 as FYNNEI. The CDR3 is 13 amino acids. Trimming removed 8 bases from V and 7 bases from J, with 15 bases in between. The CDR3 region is CASSYPRENEQFF. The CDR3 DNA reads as TGTGCCAGCTCCTACCCCAGGGAAAATGAGCAGTTCTTC.

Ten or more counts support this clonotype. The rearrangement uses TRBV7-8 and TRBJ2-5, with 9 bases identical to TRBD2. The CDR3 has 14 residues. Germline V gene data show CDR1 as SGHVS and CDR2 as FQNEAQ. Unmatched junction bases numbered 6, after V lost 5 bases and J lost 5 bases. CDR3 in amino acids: CASSRGRALETQYF. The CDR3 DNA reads TGTGCCAGCAGCCGCGGGAGGGCCTTGGAGACCCAGTACTTC.

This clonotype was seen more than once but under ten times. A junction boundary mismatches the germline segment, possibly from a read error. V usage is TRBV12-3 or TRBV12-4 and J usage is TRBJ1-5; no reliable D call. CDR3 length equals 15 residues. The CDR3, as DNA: TGTGCCAGCACCACGACACTTATGGGAAATCAGCCCCTGCATTTT. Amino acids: CASTTTLMGNQPLHF.

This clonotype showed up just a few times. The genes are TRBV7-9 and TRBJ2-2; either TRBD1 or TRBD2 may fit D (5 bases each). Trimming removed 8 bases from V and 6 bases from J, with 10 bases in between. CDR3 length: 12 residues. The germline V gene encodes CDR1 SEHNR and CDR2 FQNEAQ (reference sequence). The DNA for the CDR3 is TGTGCCAGCCTGGGGGTGGCCGGGGAGCTGTTTTTT. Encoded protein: CASLGVAGELFF. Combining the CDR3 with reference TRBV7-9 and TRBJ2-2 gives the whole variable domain DTGVSQNPRHKITKRGQNVTFRCDPISEHNRLYWYRQTLGQGPEFLTYFQNEAQLEKSRLLSDRFSAERPKGSFSTLEIQRTEQGDSAMYLCASLGVAGELFFGEGSRLTVL.

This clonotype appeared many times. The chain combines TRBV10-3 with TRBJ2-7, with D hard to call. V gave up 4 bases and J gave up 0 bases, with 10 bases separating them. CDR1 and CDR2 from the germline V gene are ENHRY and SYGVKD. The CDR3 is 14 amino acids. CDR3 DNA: TGTGCCATCAGTGCTATTGACGACTCCTACGAGCAGTACTTC. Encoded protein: CAISAIDDSYEQYF.

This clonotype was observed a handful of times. As DNA, the CDR3 is TGTGCCAGCAGCCTCCCCCCCGGGACAGGGGGTTACGAGCAGTACTTC. It specifies CASSLPPGTGGYEQYF. The rearrangement joins TRBV7-3 to TRBJ2-7, with 11 nucleotides matching TRBD1. CDR1 SGHTA and CDR2 FQGTGA come from the germline V gene. The CDR3 sequence is 16 residues long. V was clipped by 5 bases and J by 4 bases; unmatched bases: 10.

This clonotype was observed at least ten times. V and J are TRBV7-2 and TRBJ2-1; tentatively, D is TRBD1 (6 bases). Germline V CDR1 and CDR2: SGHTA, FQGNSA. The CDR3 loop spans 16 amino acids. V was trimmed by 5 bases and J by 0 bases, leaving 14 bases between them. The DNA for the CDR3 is TGTGCCAGCAGCCTCAGGGGAGCTCCCTCCTACAATGAGCAGTTCTTC. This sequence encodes CASSLRGAPSYNEQFF.

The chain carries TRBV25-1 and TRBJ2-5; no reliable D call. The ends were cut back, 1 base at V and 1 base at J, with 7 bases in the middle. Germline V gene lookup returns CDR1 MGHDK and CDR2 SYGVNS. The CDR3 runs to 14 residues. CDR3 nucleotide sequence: TGTGCCAGCAGTGAATTAGGCAGCCAAGAGACCCAGTACTTC. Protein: CASSELGSQETQYF.

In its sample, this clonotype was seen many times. CDR3 loop: CASSPPTESYGYTF. The CDR3 DNA reads TGTGCCAGCTCACCACCGACAGAGAGCTATGGCTACACCTTC. The chain combines TRBV18 with TRBJ1-2; D perhaps matches TRBD1 (5 bases). The CDR3 is 14 residues long. V was cut by 0 bases and J by 4 bases, with 9 bases left in between. Germline V CDR1 and CDR2: KGHSH, LQKENI.

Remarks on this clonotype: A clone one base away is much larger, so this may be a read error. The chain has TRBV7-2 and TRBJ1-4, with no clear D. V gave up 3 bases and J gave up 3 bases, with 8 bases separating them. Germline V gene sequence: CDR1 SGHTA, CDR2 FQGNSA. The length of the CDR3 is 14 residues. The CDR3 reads CASSFRSANEKLFF. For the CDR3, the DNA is TGTGCCAGCAGCTTCCGGAGTGCTAATGAAAAACTGTTTTTT.